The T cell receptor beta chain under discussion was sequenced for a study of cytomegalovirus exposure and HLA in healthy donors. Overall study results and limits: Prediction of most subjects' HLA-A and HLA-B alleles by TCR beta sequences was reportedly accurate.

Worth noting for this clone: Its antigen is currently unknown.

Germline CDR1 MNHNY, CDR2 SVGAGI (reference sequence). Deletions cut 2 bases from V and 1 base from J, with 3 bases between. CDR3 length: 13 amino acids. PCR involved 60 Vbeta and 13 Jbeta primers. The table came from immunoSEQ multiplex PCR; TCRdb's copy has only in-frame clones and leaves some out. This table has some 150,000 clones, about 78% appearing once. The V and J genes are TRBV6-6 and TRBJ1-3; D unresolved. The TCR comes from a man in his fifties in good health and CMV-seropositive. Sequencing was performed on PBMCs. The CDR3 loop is CASSYQSGNTIYF. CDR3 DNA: TGTGCCAGCAGTTACCAGTCTGGAAACACCATATATTTT.